The clone carrying this T cell receptor beta chain was counted at least ten times. Its antigen is not identified. These data originate in a study of CD8 T cells in ankylosing spondylitis. General study results and limits: CD8+ by phenotype, disease-linked clones were relatively rare in peripheral blood.

Germline V gives CDR1 SGHAT, CDR2 FQNNGV. V was cut by 5 bases and J by 4 bases, with 9 bases left in between. The CDR3 covers 12 residues. TCRdb fed the 5' RACE reads into MiXCR, producing one record per CDR3 protein. The sample contains approximately 240,000 distinct CDR3 sequences, roughly a tenth of which appear only once. The rearrangement links TRBV11-2 to TRBJ2-7; D ambiguous. The TCR comes from a male donor with ankylosing spondylitis or in good health (not recorded which). Sequencing input: blood, either unsorted or a sorted T cell fraction (not recorded which). CDR3 amino acids: CASSPLGYEQYF. CDR3 sequence (DNA): TGTGCCAGCAGCCCCCTGGGGTACGAGCAGTACTTC.